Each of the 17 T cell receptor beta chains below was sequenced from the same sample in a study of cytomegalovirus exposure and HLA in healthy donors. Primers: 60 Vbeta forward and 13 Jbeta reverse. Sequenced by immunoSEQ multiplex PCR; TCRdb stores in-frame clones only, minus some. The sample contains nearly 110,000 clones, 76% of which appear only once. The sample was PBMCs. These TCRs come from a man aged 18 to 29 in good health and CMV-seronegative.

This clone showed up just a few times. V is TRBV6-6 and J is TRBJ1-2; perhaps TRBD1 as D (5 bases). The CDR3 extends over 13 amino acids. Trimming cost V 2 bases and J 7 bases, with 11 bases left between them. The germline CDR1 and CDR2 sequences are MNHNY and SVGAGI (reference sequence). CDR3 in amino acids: CASSYDRKVGYTF. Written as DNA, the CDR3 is TGTGCCAGCAGTTACGACAGAAAGGTTGGCTACACCTTC.

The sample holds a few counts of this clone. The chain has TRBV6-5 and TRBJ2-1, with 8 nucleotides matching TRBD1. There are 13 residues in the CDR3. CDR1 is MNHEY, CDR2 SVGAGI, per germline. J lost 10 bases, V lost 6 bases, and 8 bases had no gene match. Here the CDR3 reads CASRPTGGWEQFF. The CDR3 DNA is TGTGCCAGCAGGCCAACAGGGGGGTGGGAGCAGTTCTTC.

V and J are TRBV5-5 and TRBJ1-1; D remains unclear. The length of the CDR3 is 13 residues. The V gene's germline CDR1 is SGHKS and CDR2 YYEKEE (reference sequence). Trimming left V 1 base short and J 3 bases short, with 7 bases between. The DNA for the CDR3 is TGTGCCAGCAGCTTGTACGGGGACACTGAAGCTTTCTTT. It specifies CASSLYGDTEAFF. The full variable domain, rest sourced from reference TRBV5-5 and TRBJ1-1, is DAGVTQSPTHLIKTRGQQVTLRCSPISGHKSVSWYQQVLGQGPQFIFQYYEKEERGRGNFPDRFSARQFPNYSSELNVNALLLGDSALYLCASSLYGDTEAFFGQGTRLTVV.

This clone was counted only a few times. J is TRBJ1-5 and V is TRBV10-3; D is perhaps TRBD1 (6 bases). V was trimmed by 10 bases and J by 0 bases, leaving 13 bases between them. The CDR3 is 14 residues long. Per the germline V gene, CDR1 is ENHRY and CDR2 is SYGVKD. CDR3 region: CASGTSDSNQPQHF. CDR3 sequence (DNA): TGTGCCAGTGGGACATCCGATAGCAATCAGCCCCAGCATTTT.

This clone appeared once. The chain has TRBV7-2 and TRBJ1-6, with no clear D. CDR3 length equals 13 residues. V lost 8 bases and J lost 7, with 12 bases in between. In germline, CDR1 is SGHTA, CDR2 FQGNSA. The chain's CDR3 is CASQSRGNSPLHF. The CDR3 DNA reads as TGTGCCAGCCAGAGTCGGGGAAATTCACCCCTCCACTTT.

The CDR3 sequence is CASSSRTSSYNEQFF. DNA of the CDR3: TGTGCCAGCAGCTCCAGGACTAGCTCCTACAATGAGCAGTTCTTC. The rearrangement joins TRBV7-6 to TRBJ2-1; 7 positions agree with TRBD2. V lost 4 bases, J lost 0 bases, and 3 bases stayed unmatched. In germline, CDR1 is SGHVS, CDR2 FNYEAQ. The CDR3 length is 15 residues.

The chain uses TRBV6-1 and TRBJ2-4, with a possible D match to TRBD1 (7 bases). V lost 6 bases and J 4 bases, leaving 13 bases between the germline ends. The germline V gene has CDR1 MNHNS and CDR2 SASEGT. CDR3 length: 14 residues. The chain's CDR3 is CASSETGTKNIQYF. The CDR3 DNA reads TGTGCCAGCAGCGAGACAGGGACTAAAAACATTCAGTACTTC.

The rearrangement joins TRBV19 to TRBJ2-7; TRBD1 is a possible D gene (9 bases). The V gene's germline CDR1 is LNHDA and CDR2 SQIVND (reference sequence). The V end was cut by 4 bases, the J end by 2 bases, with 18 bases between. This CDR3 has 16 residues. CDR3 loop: CASSTGGDREAYEQYF. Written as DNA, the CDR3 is TGTGCCAGTAGTACCGGGGGGGACAGGGAGGCCTACGAGCAGTACTTC.

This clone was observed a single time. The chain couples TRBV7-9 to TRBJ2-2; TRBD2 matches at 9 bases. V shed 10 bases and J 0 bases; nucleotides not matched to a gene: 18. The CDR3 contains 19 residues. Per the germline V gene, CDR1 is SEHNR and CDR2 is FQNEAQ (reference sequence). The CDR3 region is CAINPRVAGDDANTGELFF. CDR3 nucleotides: TGTGCCATCAACCCCCGGGTAGCGGGGGACGACGCGAACACCGGGGAGCTGTTTTTT.

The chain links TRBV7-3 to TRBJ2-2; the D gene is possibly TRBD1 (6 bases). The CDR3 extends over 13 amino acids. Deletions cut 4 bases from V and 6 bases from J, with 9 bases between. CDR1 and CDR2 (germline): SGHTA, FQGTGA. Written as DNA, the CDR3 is TGTGCCAGCAGCTCAGGGGCCCCCGGGGAGCTGTTTTTT. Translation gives CASSSGAPGELFF. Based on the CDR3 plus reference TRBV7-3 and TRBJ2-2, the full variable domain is GAGVSQTPSNKVTEKGKYVELRCDPISGHTALYWYRQSLGQGPEFLIYFQGTGAADDSGLPNDRFFAVRPEGSVSTLKIQRTERGDSAVYLCASSSGAPGELFFGEGSRLTVL.

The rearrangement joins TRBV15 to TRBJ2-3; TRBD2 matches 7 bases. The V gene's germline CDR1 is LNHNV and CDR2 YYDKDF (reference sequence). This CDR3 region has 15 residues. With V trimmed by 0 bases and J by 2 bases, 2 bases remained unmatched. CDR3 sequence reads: CATSREREFTDTQYF. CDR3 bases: TGTGCCACCAGCAGAGAGCGGGAGTTCACAGATACGCAGTATTTT.

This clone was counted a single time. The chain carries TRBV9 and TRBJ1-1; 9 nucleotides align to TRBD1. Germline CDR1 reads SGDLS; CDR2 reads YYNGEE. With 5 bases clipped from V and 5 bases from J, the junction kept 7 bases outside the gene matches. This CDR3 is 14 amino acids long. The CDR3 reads CASSRTGGGTEAFF. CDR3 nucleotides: TGTGCCAGCAGTCGTACAGGGGGCGGAACTGAAGCTTTCTTT. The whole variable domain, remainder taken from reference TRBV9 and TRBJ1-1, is DSGVTQTPKHLITATGQRVTLRCSPRSGDLSVYWYQQSLDQGLQFLIQYYNGEERAKGNILERFSAQQFPDLHSELNLSSLELGDSALYFCASSRTGGGTEAFFGQGTRLTVV.

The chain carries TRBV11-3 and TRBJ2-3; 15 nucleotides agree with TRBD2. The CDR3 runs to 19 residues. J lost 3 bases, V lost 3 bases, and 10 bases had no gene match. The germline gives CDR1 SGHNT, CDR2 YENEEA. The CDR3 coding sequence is TGTGCCAGCAGCTTCTCCGGGACTAGCGGGGGGCAATCAACAGATACGCAGTATTTT. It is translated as CASSFSGTSGGQSTDTQYF.

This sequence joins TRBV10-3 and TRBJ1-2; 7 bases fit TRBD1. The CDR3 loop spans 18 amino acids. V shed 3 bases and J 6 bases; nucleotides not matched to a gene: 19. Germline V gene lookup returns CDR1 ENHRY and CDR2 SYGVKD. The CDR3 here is CAISDPIKTGTRIHGYTF. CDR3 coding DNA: TGTGCCATCAGTGACCCGATAAAGACAGGGACGAGGATCCATGGCTACACCTTC.

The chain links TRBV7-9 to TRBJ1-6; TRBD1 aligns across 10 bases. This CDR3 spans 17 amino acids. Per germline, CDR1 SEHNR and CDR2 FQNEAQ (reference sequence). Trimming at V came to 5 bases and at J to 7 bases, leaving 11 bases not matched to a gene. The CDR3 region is CASSPRGQGLGNSPLHF. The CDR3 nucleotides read TGTGCCAGCAGCCCCCGGGGACAGGGGTTAGGGAATTCACCCCTCCACTTT.

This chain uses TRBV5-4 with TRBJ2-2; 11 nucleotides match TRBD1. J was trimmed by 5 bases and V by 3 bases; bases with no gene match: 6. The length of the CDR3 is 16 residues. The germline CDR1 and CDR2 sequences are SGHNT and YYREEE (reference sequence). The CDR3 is CASSSQGQGATGELFF. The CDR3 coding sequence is TGTGCCAGCAGCTCCCAAGGACAGGGGGCAACCGGGGAGCTGTTTTTT. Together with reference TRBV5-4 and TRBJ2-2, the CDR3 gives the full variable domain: ETGVTQSPTHLIKTRGQQVTLRCSSQSGHNTVSWYQQALGQGPQFIFQYYREEENGRGNFPPRFSGLQFPNYSSELNVNALELDDSALYLCASSSQGQGATGELFFGEGSRLTVL.

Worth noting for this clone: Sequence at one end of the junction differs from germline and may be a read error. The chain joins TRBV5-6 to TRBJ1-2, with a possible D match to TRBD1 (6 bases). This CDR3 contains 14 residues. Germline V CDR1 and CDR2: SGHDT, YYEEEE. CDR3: CASSLVNRDDGYPF. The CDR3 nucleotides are TGTGCCAGCAGCTTGGTTAACAGGGACGATGGCTACCCCTTC. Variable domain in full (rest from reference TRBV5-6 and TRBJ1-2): DAGVTQSPTHLIKTRGQQVTLRCSPKSGHDTVSWYQQALGQGPQFIFQYYEEEERQRGNFPDRFSGHQFPNYSSELNVNALLLGDSALYLCASSLVNRDDGYPFGSGTRLTVV.